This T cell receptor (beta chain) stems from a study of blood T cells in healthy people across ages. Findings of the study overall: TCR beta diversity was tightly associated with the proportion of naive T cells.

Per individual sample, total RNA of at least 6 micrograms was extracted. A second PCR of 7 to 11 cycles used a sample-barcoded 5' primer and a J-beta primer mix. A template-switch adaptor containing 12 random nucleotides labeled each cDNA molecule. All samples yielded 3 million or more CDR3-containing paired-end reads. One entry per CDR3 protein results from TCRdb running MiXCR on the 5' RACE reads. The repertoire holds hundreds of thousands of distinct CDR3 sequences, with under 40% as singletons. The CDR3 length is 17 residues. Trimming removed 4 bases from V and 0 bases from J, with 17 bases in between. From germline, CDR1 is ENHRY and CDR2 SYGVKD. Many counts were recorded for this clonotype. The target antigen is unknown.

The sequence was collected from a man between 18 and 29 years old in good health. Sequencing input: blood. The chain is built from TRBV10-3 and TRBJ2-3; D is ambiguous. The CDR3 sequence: CAISVRDATTSTDTQYF. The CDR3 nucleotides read TGTGCCATCAGTGTACGTGATGCCACAACTAGCACAGATACGCAGTATTTT.